This TCR beta chain came from a study of cytomegalovirus exposure and HLA in healthy donors. PCR employed 60 Vbeta and 13 Jbeta primers. Data came from immunoSEQ multiplex PCR; TCRdb stores just in-frame clones and leaves some out. The sample shows fewer than 85,000 clones, about 68% of them seen only once. The receptor was derived from a middle-aged man in good health and CMV-seropositive. The sequenced sample was PBMCs.

CDR3 bases: TGTGCCAGCAGCCTCCCTTCCCCCGGTTTCACAGATACGCAGTATTTT. Amino acids: CASSLPSPGFTDTQYF. The chain joins TRBV14 to TRBJ2-3; no firm D call. CDR3 size: 16 residues. V gave up 4 bases and J gave up 2 bases, with 16 bases separating them. Germline V gives CDR1 SGHDN, CDR2 FVKESK.